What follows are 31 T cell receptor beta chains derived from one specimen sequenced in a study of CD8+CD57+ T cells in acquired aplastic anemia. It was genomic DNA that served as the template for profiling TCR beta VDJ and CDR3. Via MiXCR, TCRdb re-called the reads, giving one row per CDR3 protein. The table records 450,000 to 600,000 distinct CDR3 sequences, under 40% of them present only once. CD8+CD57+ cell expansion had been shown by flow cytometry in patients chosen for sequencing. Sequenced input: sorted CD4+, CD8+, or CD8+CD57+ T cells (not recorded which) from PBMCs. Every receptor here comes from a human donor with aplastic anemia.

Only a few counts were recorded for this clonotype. This chain's CDR3 is CASSLRQGHEAFF. The CDR3 nucleotides read TGTGCCAGCAGCTTAAGGCAAGGGCATGAAGCTTTCTTT. The chain employs TRBV7-3 and TRBJ1-1, with no clear D. The CDR3 has 13 residues. V was pared by 1 base and J by 7 bases, with 10 bases between. Looked up from germline, CDR1 is SGHTA and CDR2 is FQGTGA.

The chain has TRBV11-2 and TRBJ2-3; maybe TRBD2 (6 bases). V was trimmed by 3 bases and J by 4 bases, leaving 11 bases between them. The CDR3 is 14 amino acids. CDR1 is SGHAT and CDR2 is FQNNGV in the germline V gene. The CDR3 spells CASSFGSVADTQYF. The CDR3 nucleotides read TGTGCCAGCAGCTTCGGGAGCGTGGCAGATACGCAGTATTTT.

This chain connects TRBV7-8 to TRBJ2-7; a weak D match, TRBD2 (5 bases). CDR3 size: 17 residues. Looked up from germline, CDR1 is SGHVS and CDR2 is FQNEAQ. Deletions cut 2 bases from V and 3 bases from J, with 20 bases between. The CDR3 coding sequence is TGTGCCAGCAGCTTATATTCGTGGGGTAATAGCGACTACGAGCAGTACTTC. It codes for CASSLYSWGNSDYEQYF.

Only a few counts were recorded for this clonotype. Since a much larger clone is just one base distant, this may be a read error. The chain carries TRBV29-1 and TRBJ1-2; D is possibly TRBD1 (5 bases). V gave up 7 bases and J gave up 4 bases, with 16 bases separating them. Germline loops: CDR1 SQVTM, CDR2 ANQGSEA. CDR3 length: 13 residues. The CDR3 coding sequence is TGCAGCGGGACCCAGGGTACTAGCTATGGCTACACCTTC. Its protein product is CSGTQGTSYGYTF. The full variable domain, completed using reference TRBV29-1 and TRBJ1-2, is SAVISQKPSRDICQRGTSLTIQCQVDSQVTMMFWYRQQPGQSLTLIATANQGSEATYESGFVIDKFPISRPNLTFSTLTVSNMSPEDSSIYLCSGTQGTSYGYTFGSGTRLTVV.

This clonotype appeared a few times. The CDR3 DNA follows: TGCGCCAGCAGCTGGCGGGGGCAAGAAGAAAAACTGTTTTTT. This gives the protein CASSWRGQEEKLFF. J is TRBJ1-4 and V is TRBV5-1, with D possibly being TRBD1 (6 bases). V lost 3 bases, J lost 8 bases, and 14 bases lay in between. CDR1 SGHRS and CDR2 YFSETQ come from the germline V gene. The CDR3 covers 14 residues.

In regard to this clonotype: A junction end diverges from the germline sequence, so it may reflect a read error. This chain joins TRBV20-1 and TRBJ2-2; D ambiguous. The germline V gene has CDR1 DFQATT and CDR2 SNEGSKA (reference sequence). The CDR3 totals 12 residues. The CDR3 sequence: CSAQLGTRELFF. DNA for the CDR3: TGCAGTGCTCAACTTGGCACCAGGGAGCTGTTTTTT.

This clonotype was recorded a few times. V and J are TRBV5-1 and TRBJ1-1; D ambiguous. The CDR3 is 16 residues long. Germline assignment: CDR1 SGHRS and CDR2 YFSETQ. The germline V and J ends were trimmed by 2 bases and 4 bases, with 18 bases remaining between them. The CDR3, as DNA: TGCGCCAGCAGCTTCGAGCCAGGACCCTCGGGCACTGAAGCTTTCTTT. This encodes CASSFEPGPSGTEAFF.

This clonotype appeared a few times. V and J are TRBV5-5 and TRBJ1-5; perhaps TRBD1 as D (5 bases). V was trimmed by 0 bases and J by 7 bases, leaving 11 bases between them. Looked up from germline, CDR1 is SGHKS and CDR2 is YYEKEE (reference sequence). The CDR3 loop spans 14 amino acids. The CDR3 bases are TGTGCCAGCAGCTTGGGAGGGGAAGGGCAGCCCCAGCATTTT. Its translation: CASSLGGEGQPQHF.

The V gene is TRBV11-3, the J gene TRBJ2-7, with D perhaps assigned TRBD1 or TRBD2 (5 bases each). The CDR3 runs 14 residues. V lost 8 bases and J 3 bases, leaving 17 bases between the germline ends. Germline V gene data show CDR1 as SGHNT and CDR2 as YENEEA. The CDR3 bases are TGTGCCAGCGGCAACCTAGCACAGGACTACGAGCAGTACTTC. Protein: CASGNLAQDYEQYF.

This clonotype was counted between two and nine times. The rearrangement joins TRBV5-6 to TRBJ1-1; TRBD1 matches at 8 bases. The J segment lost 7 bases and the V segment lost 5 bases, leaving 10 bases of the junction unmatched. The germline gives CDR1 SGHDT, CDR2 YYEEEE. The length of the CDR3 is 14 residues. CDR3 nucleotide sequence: TGTGCCAGCAGAGGCAGGGGGCAGGATGTTGAAGCTTTCTTT. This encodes CASRGRGQDVEAFF.

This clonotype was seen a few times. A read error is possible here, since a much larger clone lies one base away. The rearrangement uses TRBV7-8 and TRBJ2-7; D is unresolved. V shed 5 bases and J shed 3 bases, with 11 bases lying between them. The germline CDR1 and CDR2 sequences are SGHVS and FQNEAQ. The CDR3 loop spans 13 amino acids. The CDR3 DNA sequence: TGTGCCAGCAGCCGGAACGCCCGCTACGAGCAGTACTTC. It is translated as CASSRNARYEQYF.

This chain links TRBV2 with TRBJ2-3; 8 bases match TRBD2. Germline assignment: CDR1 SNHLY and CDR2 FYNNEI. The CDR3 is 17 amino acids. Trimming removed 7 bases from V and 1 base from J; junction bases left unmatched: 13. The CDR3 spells CASINLSGVMGTDTQYF. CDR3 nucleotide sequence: TGTGCCAGCATTAACCTTAGCGGGGTGATGGGCACAGATACGCAGTATTTT.

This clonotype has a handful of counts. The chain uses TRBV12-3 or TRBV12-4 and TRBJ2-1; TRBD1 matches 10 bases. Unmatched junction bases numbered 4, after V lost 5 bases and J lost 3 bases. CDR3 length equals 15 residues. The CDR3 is CASSARDRGYNEQFF. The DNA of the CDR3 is TGTGCCAGCAGTGCCAGGGACAGGGGCTACAATGAGCAGTTCTTC.

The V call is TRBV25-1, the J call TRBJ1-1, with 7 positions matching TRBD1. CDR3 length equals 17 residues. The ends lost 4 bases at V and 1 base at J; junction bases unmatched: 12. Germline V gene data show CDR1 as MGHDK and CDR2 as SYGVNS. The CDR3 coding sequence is TGTGCCAGCAGTGCTCCCTCCGTGGGACAGAAGAACACTGAAGCTTTCTTT. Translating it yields CASSAPSVGQKNTEAFF. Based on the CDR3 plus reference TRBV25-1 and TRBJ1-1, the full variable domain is EADIYQTPRYLVIGTGKKITLECSQTMGHDKMYWYQQDPGMELHLIHYSYGVNSTEKGDLSSESTVSRIRTEHFPLTLESARPSHTSQYLCASSAPSVGQKNTEAFFGQGTRLTVV.

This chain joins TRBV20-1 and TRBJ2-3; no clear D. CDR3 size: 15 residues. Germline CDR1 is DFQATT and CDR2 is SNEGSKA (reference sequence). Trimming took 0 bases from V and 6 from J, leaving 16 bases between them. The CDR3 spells CSAREMLGSGDTQYF. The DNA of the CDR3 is TGCAGTGCTAGAGAAATGTTGGGATCTGGGGATACGCAGTATTTT.

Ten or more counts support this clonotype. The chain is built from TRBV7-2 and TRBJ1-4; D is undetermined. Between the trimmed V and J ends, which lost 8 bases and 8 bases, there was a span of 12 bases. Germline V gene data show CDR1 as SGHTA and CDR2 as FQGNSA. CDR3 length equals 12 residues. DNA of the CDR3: TGTGCCAGCGGTCGGACGGCCGAAAAACTGTTTTTT. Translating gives CASGRTAEKLFF.

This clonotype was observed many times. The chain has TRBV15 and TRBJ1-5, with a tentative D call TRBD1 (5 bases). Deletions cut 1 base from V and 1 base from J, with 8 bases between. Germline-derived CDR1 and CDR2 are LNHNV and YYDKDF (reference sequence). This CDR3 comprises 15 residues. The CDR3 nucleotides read TGTGCCACCAGCAGAGTGGGGCAGAGCAATCAGCCCCAGCATTTT. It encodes CATSRVGQSNQPQHF.

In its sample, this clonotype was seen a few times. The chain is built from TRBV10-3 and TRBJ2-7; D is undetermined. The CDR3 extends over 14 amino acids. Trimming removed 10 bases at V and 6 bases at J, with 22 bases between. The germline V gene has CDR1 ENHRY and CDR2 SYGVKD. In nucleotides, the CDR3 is TGTGCCAGCAGCGCATTAGGAGCGCCGGGCGAGCAGTACTTC. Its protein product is CASSALGAPGEQYF.

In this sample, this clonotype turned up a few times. The CDR3 DNA sequence: TGTGCCAGCAGTTACTCGGTTCACAGGACCGAGCAGTACTTC. Its translation is CASSYSVHRTEQYF. The chain links TRBV6-5 to TRBJ2-7, with D possibly TRBD1 on 5 matching bases. V dropped 0 bases and J dropped 6 bases, with 12 bases sitting between them. Germline V lookup: CDR1 MNHEY, CDR2 SVGAGI. The CDR3 sequence is 14 residues long.

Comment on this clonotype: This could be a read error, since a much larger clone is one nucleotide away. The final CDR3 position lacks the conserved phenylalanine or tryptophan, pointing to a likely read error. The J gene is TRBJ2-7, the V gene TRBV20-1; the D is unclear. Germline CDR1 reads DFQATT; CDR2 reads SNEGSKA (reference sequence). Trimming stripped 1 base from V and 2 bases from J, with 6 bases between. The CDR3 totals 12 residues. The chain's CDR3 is CSARARTYEQYS. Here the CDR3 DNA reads TGCAGTGCTAGAGCCAGGACCTACGAGCAGTACTCC.

CDR3 sequence reads: CAISGGQYF. The CDR3 DNA reads as TGTGCCATCAGTGGGGGGCAGTACTTC. The rearrangement links TRBV10-3 to TRBJ2-7; D is undetermined. V was clipped by 4 bases and J by 9 bases, with 4 bases between them. In germline, CDR1 is ENHRY, CDR2 SYGVKD. The CDR3 loop spans 9 amino acids.

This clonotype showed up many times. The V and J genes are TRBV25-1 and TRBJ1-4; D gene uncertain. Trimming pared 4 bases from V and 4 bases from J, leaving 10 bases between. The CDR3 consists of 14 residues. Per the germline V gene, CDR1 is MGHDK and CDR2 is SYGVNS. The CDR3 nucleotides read TGTGCCAGCAGTGCTGGGCCCTTTAATGAAAAACTGTTTTTT. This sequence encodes CASSAGPFNEKLFF. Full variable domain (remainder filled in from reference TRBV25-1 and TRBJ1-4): EADIYQTPRYLVIGTGKKITLECSQTMGHDKMYWYQQDPGMELHLIHYSYGVNSTEKGDLSSESTVSRIRTEHFPLTLESARPSHTSQYLCASSAGPFNEKLFFGSGTQLSVL.

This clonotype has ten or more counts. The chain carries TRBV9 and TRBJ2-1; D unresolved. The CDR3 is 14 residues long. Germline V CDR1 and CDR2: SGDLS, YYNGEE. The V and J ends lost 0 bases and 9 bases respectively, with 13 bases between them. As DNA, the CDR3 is TGTGCCAGCAGCGTAGCGGTGGCGATGTCTGAGCAGTTCTTC. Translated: CASSVAVAMSEQFF.

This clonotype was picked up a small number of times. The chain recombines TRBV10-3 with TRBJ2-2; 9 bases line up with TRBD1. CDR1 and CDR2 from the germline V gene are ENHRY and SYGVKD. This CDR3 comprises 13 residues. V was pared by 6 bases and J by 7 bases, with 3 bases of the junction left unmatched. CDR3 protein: CAIRGQGNGELFF. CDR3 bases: TGTGCCATCAGGGGACAGGGAAACGGGGAGCTGTTTTTT.

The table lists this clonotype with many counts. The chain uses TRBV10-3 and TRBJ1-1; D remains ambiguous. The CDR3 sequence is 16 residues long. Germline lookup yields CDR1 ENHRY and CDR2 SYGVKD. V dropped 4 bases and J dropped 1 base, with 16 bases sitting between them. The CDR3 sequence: CAISGHSCPSNTEAFF. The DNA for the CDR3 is TGTGCCATCAGTGGACACAGCTGCCCCTCGAACACTGAAGCTTTCTTT.

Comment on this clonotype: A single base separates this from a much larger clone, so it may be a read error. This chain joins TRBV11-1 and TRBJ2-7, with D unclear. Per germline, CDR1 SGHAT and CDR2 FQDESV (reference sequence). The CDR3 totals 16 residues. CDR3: CASRLDFPTLRYEQYF. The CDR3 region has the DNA TGTGCCAGCCGCTTAGATTTTCCGACGTTGCGCTACGAGCAGTACTTC. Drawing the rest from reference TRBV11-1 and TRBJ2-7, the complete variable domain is EAEVAQSPRYKITEKSQAVAFWCDPISGHATLYWYRQILGQGPELLVQFQDESVVDDSQLPKDRFSAERLKGVDSTLKIQPAELGDSAMYLCASRLDFPTLRYEQYFGPGTRLTVT.

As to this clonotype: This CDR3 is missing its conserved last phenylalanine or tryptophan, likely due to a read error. The chain's CDR3 is CASSTDRGTTEAFS. CDR3 in DNA: TGTGCCAGCAGCACAGACAGGGGGACCACTGAAGCTTTCTCT. The chain links TRBV7-8 to TRBJ1-1; the match to TRBD1 covers 9 bases. The length of the CDR3 is 14 residues. Germline-derived CDR1 and CDR2 are SGHVS and FQNEAQ. V trimming: 5 bases; J trimming: 4 bases; junction bases outside the gene matches: 5.

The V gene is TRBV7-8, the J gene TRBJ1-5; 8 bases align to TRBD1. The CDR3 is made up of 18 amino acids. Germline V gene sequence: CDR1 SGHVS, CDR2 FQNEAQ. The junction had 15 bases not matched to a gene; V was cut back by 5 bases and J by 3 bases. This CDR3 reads CASSTMTPGTGFNQPQHF. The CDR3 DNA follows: TGTGCCAGCAGCACAATGACGCCTGGGACAGGTTTCAATCAGCCCCAGCATTTT.

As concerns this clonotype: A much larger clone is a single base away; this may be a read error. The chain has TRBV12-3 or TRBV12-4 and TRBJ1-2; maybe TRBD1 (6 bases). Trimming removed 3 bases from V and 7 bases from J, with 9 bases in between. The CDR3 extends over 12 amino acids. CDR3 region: CASSLGACGYTF. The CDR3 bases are TGTGCCAGCAGTTTGGGGGCCTGTGGCTACACCTTC.

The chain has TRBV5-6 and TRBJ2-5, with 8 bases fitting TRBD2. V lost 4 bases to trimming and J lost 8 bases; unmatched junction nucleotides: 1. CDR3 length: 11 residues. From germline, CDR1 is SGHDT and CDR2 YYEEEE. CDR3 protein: CASSRGGTQYF. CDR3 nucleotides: TGTGCCAGCAGCCGGGGGGGAACCCAGTACTTC.

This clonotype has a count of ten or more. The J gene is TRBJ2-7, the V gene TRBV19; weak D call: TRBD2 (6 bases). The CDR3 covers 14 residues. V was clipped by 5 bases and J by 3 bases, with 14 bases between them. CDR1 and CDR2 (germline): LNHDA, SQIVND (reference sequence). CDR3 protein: CASSSAPGGYEQYF. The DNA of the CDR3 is TGTGCCAGTAGTTCCGCCCCCGGGGGCTACGAGCAGTACTTC. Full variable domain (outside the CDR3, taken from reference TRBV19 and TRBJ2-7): DGGITQSPKYLFRKEGQNVTLSCEQNLNHDAMYWYRQDPGQGLRLIYYSQIVNDFQKGDIAEGYSVSREKKESFPLTVTSAQKNPTAFYLCASSSAPGGYEQYFGPGTRLTVT.